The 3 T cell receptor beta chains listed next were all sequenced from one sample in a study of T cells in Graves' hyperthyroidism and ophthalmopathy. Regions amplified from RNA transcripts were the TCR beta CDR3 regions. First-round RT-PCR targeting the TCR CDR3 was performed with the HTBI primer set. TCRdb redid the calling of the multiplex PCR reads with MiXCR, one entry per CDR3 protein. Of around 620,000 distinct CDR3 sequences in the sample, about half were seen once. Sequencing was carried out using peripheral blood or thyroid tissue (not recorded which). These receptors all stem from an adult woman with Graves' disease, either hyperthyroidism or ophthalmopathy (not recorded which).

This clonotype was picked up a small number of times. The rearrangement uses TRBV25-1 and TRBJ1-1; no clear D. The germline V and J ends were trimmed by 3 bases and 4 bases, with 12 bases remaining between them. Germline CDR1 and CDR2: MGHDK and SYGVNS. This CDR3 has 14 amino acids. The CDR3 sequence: CASSDPGWGTEAFF. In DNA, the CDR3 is TGTGCCAGCAGTGATCCTGGTTGGGGCACTGAAGCTTTCTTT.

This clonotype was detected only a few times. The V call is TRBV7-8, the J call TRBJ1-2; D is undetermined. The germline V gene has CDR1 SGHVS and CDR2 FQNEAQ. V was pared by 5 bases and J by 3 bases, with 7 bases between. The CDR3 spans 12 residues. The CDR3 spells CASSLSHYGYTF. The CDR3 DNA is TGTGCCAGCAGCCTATCCCACTATGGCTACACCTTC.

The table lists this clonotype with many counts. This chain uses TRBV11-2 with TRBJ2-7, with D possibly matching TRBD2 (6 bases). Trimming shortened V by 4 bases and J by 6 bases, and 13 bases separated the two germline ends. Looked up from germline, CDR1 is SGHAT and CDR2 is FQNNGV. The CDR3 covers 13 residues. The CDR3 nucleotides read TGTGCCAGCAGCTCACTCCGGCGGGGCGAGCAGTACTTC. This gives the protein CASSSLRRGEQYF.